This T cell receptor beta chain was identified in a study of cytomegalovirus exposure and HLA in healthy donors. Worth noting for this clone: Other nucleotide sequences in the sample specify the same CDR3.

Trimming shortened V by 3 bases and J by 6 bases, and 12 bases separated the two germline ends. This CDR3 comprises 15 residues. Germline CDR1 and CDR2: MDHEN and SYDVKM. PCR employed 60 Vbeta and 13 Jbeta primers. Some clones are missing from TCRdb's copy, which holds only in-frame ones; the method was immunoSEQ multiplex PCR. The data contain 85,000 to 95,000 clones, roughly 8.2% of them singletons. The rearrangement uses TRBV28 and TRBJ1-6, with D perhaps matching TRBD1 (6 bases). The sequence came from a man aged 45 to 65 in good health and CMV-seronegative. The sample taken for sequencing was PBMCs. CDR3 nucleotide sequence: TGTGCCAGCAGTTTTGGGGGCGTAGGTAATTCACCCCTCCACTTT. This encodes CASSFGGVGNSPLHF.